The clone carrying this TCR beta chain has just one count. The record originates from a study of blood T cell repertoires in COVID-19. Study overall: T cells, B-cell-depleted T cells, or PBMCs provided the cDNA or gDNA that served as material.

The V segment lost 0 bases and the J segment 4 bases; nucleotides outside the gene matches: 5. This CDR3 region has 15 residues. Germline lookup yields CDR1 MGHRA and CDR2 YSYEKL. The Seattle site enrolled patients during active infection and followed them longitudinally. As processed by the authors: The assay estimated nucleated cells by amplifying reference gene primers. Produced via immunoSEQ multiplex PCR; TCRdb's table is partial and in-frame only. V, J and clone size reflect that table, while D and trimming were determined from the DNA. The sample holds about 64,000 clones; just over 85% are singletons and the top ten take 40% to 45%.

The receptor comes from a woman between 55 and 75 years old with COVID-19, enrolled during active disease. V is TRBV4-1 and J is TRBJ2-7, with TRBD1 matching over 8 bases. The sample was peripheral blood. CDR3 DNA sequence: TGCGCCAGCAGCCAAGAAAGGCAGGGGGCATACGAGCAGTACTTC. This encodes CASSQERQGAYEQYF.